The clone carrying this T cell receptor beta chain has more than one count but fewer than ten. What it binds is not known. The data are from a study of beta chain features in type 1 diabetes. cDNA synthesis used the whole RNA isolate, giving expressed TCRB sequences. Sequencing used immunoSEQ multiplex PCR; TCRdb keeps in-frame clones, though not all of them. The sample holds over 650,000 clones, around 15% seen once. Study-wide results and caveats: Significant though moderate, a shortening of TCRB CDR3s appeared in all four CD4+ subsets of Type 1 diabetes patients. At VDJ recombination sites, type 1 diabetes patients had fewer insertions and more deleted nucleotides.

The CDR3 contains 17 residues. V lost 6 bases to trimming and J lost 1 base; unmatched junction nucleotides: 9. This receptor was obtained from a young man with type 1 diabetes. The material sequenced was naive CD4+ T cells from blood. The chain links TRBV23-1 to TRBJ2-6; 7 bases are shared with TRBD1. TRBV23-1 is reported as an ORF; its role is uncertain. CDR3 protein: CASSEGQPISGANVLTF. DNA for the CDR3: TGCGCCAGCAGCGAGGGACAGCCCATATCTGGGGCCAACGTCCTGACTTTC.